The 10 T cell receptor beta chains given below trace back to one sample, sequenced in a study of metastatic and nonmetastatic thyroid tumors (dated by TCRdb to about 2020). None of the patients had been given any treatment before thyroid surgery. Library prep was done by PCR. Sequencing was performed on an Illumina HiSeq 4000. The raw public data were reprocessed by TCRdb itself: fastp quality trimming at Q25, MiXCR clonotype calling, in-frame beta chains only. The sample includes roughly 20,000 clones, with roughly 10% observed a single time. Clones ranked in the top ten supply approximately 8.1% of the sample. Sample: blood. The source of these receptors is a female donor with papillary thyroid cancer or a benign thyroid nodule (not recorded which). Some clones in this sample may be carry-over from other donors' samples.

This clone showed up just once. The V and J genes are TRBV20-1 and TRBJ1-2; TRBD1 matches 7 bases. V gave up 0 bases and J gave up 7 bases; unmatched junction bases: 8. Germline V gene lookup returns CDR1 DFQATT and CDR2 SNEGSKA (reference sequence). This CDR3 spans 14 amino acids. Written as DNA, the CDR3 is TGCAGTGCTAGAGATCCGCGACAGGGTACTGGCTACACCTTC. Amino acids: CSARDPRQGTGYTF.

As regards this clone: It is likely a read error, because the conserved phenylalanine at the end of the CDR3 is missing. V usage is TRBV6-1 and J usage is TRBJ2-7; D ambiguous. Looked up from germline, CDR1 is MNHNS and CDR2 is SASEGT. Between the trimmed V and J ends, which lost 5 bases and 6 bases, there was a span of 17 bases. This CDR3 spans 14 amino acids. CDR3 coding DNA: TGTGCCAGCAGTCGGACCAGGATTACCTCCGAGCAGTACATC. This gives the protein CASSRTRITSEQYI.

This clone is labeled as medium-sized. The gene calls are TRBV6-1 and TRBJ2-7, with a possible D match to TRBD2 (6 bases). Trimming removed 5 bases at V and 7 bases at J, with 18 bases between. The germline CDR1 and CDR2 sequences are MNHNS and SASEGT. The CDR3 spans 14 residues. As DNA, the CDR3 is TGTGCCAGCAGTTTGGCGGGACCGCCGGAAGAGCAGTACTTC. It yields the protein CASSLAGPPEEQYF.

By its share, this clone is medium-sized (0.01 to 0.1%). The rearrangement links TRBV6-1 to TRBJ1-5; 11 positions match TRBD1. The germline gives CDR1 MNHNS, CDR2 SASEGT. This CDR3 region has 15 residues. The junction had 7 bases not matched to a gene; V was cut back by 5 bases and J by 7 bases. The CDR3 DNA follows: TGTGCCAGCAGTCTTCCGGGACAGGGGGGACAGCCCCAGCATTTT. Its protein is CASSLPGQGGQPQHF.

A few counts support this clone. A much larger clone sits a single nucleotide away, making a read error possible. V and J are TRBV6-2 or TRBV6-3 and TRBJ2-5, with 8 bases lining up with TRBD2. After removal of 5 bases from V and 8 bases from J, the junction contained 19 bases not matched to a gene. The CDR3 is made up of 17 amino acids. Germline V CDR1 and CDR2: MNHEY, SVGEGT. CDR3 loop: CASSLVGSGTGGDTQYF. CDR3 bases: TGTGCCAGCAGTCTGGTCGGTAGCGGGACGGGGGGGGATACCCAGTACTTC.

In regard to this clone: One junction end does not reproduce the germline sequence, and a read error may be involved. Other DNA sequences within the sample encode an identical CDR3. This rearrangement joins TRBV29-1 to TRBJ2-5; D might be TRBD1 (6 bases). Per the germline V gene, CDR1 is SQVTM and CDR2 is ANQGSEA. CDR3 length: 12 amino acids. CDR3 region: CSVGDNGETQYF. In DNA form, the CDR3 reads TGTAGCGTAGGGGACAACGGGGAGACCCAGTACTTC.

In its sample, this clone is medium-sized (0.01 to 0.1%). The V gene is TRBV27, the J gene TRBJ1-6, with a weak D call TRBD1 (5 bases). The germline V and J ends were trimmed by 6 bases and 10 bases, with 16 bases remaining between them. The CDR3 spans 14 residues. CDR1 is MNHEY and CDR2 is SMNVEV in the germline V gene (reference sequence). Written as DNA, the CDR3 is TGTGCCAGCAGCTTAAACAGGCGGGTATCACCCCTCCACTTT. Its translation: CASSLNRRVSPLHF.

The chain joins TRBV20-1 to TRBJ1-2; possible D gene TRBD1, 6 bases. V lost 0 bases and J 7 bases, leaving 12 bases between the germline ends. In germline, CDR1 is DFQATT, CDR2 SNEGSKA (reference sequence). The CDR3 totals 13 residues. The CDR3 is CSARDTGGRGYTF. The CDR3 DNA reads TGCAGTGCTAGAGATACCGGGGGGCGTGGCTACACCTTC.

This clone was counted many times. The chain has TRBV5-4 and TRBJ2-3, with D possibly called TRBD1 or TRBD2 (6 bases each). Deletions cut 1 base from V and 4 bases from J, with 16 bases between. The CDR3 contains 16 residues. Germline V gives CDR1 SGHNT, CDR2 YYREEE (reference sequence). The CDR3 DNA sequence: TGTGCCAGCAGCTTGAGAGATCGGGGGCCCGCAGATACGCAGTATTTT. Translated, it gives CASSLRDRGPADTQYF.

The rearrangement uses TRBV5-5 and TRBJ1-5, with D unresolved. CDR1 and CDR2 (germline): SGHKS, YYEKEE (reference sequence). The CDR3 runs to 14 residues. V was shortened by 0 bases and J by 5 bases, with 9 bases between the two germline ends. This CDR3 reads CASSLAGPDQPQHF. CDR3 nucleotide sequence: TGTGCCAGCAGCTTGGCCGGGCCGGATCAGCCCCAGCATTTT. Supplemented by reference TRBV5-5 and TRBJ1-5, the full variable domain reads DAGVTQSPTHLIKTRGQQVTLRCSPISGHKSVSWYQQVLGQGPQFIFQYYEKEERGRGNFPDRFSARQFPNYSSELNVNALLLGDSALYLCASSLAGPDQPQHFGDGTRLSIL.